This entry lists 13 T cell receptor beta chains sequenced from one sample in a study of a mutant IDH1 vaccine in newly diagnosed glioma (dated by TCRdb to the early 2020s). The time point label here, explained by the study, means: week 23, last vaccination. A 20-mer mutant IDH1 peptide at 300 micrograms in Montanide made up each vaccine dose, which was injected subcutaneously together with topical imiquimod. Libraries came from the immunoSEQ multiplex PCR assay. The table was pulled from immuneACCESS by TCRdb, which kept in-frame rearrangements only. Such tables lose some clones; where checked, under half of the loss comes from unresolved V genes, and the rest has no known cause. For this sample the table gives 25,000 to 30,000 clones, of which about four fifths were detected only once. 17% of the sample lies in the top ten. Their target antigens are unknown. Sequencing was performed on PBMCs, taken from a glioma patient whose treatment included an IDH1 peptide vaccine. The receptors derive from a woman in her twenties or thirties with glioma.

J is TRBJ1-4 and V is TRBV4-1; D unclear. CDR3 size: 13 residues. V dropped 1 base and J dropped 11 bases, with 11 bases sitting between them. Germline CDR1 is MGHRA and CDR2 is YSYEKL. The DNA for the CDR3 is TGCGCCAGCAGCCAAGTATCTTCAGGTAAACTGTTTTTT. Translation gives CASSQVSSGKLFF.

The chain couples TRBV7-2 to TRBJ2-7; 7 nucleotides match TRBD2. The J segment lost 5 bases and the V segment lost 5 bases, leaving 9 bases of the junction unmatched. This CDR3 has 14 amino acids. Germline assignment: CDR1 SGHTA and CDR2 FQGNSA. The CDR3 sequence: CASSKRGIVHEQYF. Written as DNA, the CDR3 is TGTGCCAGCAGCAAGCGGGGTATCGTCCACGAGCAGTACTTC. The full variable domain, its missing parts supplied by reference TRBV7-2 and TRBJ2-7, is GAGVSQSPSNKVTEKGKDVELRCDPISGHTALYWYRQSLGQGLEFLIYFQGNSAPDKSGLPSDRFSAERTGGSVSTLTIQRTQQEDSAVYLCASSKRGIVHEQYFGPGTRLTVT.

The chain couples TRBV6-4 to TRBJ1-6; D unclear. Looked up from germline, CDR1 is MRHNA and CDR2 is SNTAGT. The germline V and J ends were trimmed by 0 bases and 7 bases, with 7 bases remaining between them. The CDR3 loop spans 14 amino acids. CDR3 sequence: CASSDSIENSPLHF. CDR3 bases: TGTGCCAGCAGTGACTCGATAGAAAATTCACCCCTCCACTTT.

This chain connects TRBV29-1 to TRBJ2-7; TRBD2 might be the D (5 bases). V lost 1 base and J lost 0, with 7 bases in between. The CDR3 length is 13 residues. Germline V lookup: CDR1 SQVTM, CDR2 ANQGSEA. The CDR3 coding sequence is TGCAGCGTTGAAGGACGGGACTCCTACGAGCAGTACTTC. Protein: CSVEGRDSYEQYF.

V gene TRBV19 combines with J gene TRBJ1-5, with a possible D match to TRBD1 (5 bases). CDR1 is LNHDA and CDR2 is SQIVND in the germline V gene (reference sequence). The CDR3 runs 15 residues. V lost 3 bases and J 0 bases, leaving 9 bases between the germline ends. Here the CDR3 reads CASSMGQASNQPQHF. CDR3 in DNA: TGTGCCAGTAGTATGGGGCAAGCTAGCAATCAGCCCCAGCATTTT.

The sample holds one count of this clone. The chain recombines TRBV14 with TRBJ1-4; no firm D call. CDR3 size: 15 residues. V was clipped by 1 base and J by 8 bases, with 14 bases between them. Germline V CDR1 and CDR2: SGHDN, FVKESK. This chain's CDR3 is CASSQAAGIGEKLFF. The DNA of the CDR3 is TGTGCCAGCAGCCAAGCTGCAGGAATAGGGGAAAAACTGTTTTTT. Based on the CDR3 plus reference TRBV14 and TRBJ1-4, the full variable domain is EAGVTQFPSHSVIEKGQTVTLRCDPISGHDNLYWYRRVMGKEIKFLLHFVKESKQDESGMPNNRFLAERTGGTYSTLKVQPAELEDSGVYFCASSQAAGIGEKLFFGSGTQLSVL.

The chain couples TRBV13 to TRBJ1-1; no firm D call. In germline, CDR1 is PRHDT, CDR2 FYEKMQ (reference sequence). The V gene lost 3 bases and the J gene lost 0 bases, with 5 bases spanning the gap. The CDR3 is 13 amino acids. The CDR3 region has the DNA TGTGCCAGCAGCTTCGGACTGAACACTGAAGCTTTCTTT. Translated, it gives CASSFGLNTEAFF.

This chain uses TRBV6-1 with TRBJ1-2; 11 nucleotides align to TRBD1. Germline V gene sequence: CDR1 MNHNS, CDR2 SASEGT. V shed 7 bases, J shed 7 bases, and the junction held 11 bases outside the gene matches. The CDR3 runs to 15 residues. The CDR3 DNA follows: TGTGCCAGCAAAAACCCCGGGACAGGGGGGGGTGGCTACACCTTC. Translation gives CASKNPGTGGGGYTF.

The rearrangement joins TRBV19 to TRBJ2-7; D possibly corresponds to TRBD1 (5 bases). The CDR3 covers 14 residues. The V and J ends lost 1 base and 3 bases respectively, with 10 bases between them. Looked up from germline, CDR1 is LNHDA and CDR2 is SQIVND (reference sequence). Written as DNA, the CDR3 is TGTGCCAGTAGTATAGCCCGAGACAGCTACGAGCAGTACTTC. Translated: CASSIARDSYEQYF.

V is TRBV5-4 and J is TRBJ1-1; weak D call: TRBD1 (6 bases). The CDR3 has 17 residues. The V gene lost 0 bases and the J gene lost 0 bases, with 15 bases spanning the gap. Germline loops: CDR1 SGHNT, CDR2 YYREEE (reference sequence). The CDR3 coding sequence is TGTGCCAGCAGCTTGGGCGGAGGGGGGCCTATGAACACTGAAGCTTTCTTT. This encodes CASSLGGGGPMNTEAFF.

DNA for the CDR3: TGTGCCAGCAGCCCGGCGACACAGACAGCTTTCTTT. Translation gives CASSPATQTAFF. The J gene is TRBJ1-1, the V gene TRBV7-9; no clear D. V was trimmed by 5 bases and J by 10 bases, leaving 14 bases between them. CDR3 length equals 12 residues. Germline-derived CDR1 and CDR2 are SEHNR and FQNEAQ (reference sequence).

This clone is labeled medium-sized. This sequence joins TRBV6-6 and TRBJ2-5; the match to TRBD1 covers 9 bases. The germline V gene has CDR1 MNHNY and CDR2 SVGAGI (reference sequence). This CDR3 contains 15 residues. V shed 5 bases and J 5 bases; nucleotides not matched to a gene: 9. The DNA for the CDR3 is TGTGCCAGCAGTCGATCCGGGACAGGGCAGGAGACCCAGTACTTC. Its translation is CASSRSGTGQETQYF.

The rearrangement uses TRBV4-2 and TRBJ2-7; 10 nucleotides match TRBD2. CDR3 length: 14 residues. V gave up 4 bases and J gave up 3 bases; unmatched junction bases: 3. CDR1 LGHNA and CDR2 YNFKEQ come from the germline V gene. Here the CDR3 reads CASSRASGGYEQYF. In DNA form, the CDR3 reads TGTGCCAGCAGCCGAGCTAGCGGGGGCTACGAGCAGTACTTC.